The 3 T cell receptor beta chains below come from one sample, sequenced in a study of long-term antiretroviral therapy in people with HIV. Version v3.0 of the immunoSEQ assay was performed at survey level. Sequencing used immunoSEQ multiplex PCR; TCRdb keeps in-frame clones, though not all of them. The sample has about 22,000 clones; roughly 82% are singletons. The source was unsorted PBMCs, collected 0.1 years before starting antiretroviral therapy. The receptors were gathered from a man aged 18 to 35 with HIV.

V and J are TRBV9 and TRBJ1-3, with D possibly TRBD1 on 5 matching bases. Trimming removed 3 bases at V and 3 bases at J, with 10 bases between. This CDR3 contains 14 residues. Germline CDR1 and CDR2: SGDLS and YYNGEE. The CDR3 here is CASSEPGGGNTIYF. As DNA, the CDR3 is TGTGCCAGCAGCGAACCCGGGGGTGGAAACACCATATATTTT.

The chain couples TRBV6-5 to TRBJ2-3; 8 bases agree with TRBD1. V was clipped by 8 bases and J by 2 bases; unmatched bases: 9. The CDR3 sequence is 15 residues long. Germline V gene data show CDR1 as MNHEY and CDR2 as SVGAGI. CDR3 sequence: CASAAPDRDTDTQYF. The DNA for the CDR3 is TGTGCCAGCGCGGCTCCGGACAGGGACACAGATACGCAGTATTTT.

The chain combines TRBV7-2 with TRBJ2-5; 15 nucleotides line up with TRBD2. The CDR3 length is 16 residues. The germline V gene has CDR1 SGHTA and CDR2 FQGNSA. The V and J ends lost 1 base and 7 bases, in that order; junction bases with no gene match: 4. CDR3 sequence (DNA): TGTGCCAGCAGCTTAGGGACTAGCGGGGGGGCATGGACCCAGTACTTC. This encodes CASSLGTSGGAWTQYF.